This T cell receptor (beta chain) emerged from a study of blood T cell repertoires in COVID-19. Study details: Specimens from acute and convalescent COVID-19 originated in the United States, Italy and Spain. The analysed material was cDNA or gDNA that came from T cells, B-cell-depleted T cells, or PBMCs.

The ends lost 5 bases at V and 6 bases at J; junction bases unmatched: 7. Germline V lookup: CDR1 MNHEY, CDR2 SVGAGI. CDR3 size: 15 residues. As processed by the authors: Amplification of reference gene primers provided the estimated nucleated cell counts. Assay: immunoSEQ multiplex PCR; the TCRdb copy retains only in-frame clones and omits some. The DNA gave D and trimming, while V, J and clone size come from that table. The sample records 150,000 or so clones, 91% being singletons. Input material: peripheral blood. The sequence was obtained from a man in his fifties with acute or convalescent COVID-19. V and J are TRBV6-5 and TRBJ2-2; 9 bases are a match to TRBD1. The CDR3 DNA reads TGTGCCAGCAGTCGGACAGGGGTCCTTGCCGGGGAGCTGTTTTTT. Translation gives CASSRTGVLAGELFF.